These T cell receptor beta chains were read from a single sample in a study of cytomegalovirus exposure and HLA in healthy donors. Clones were read by immunoSEQ multiplex PCR, and TCRdb kept only the in-frame ones, dropping some. This sample has a few hundred thousand clones, with around 87% found just once. The sample was PBMCs. These receptors were taken from a woman between 18 and 30 years old in good health and CMV-seronegative. Each CDR3 is given with its conserved first and last residue. D genes are given only for firm matches. Only some rows state a clone size, as once, few, many or a class for expanded clones.

>NA|TRBJ1-5|NA|TRBV7-9
CASSRSEGRNQPQHF
TGTGCCAGCAGCCGATCGGAGGGGCGCAATCAGCCCCAGCATTTT
>NA|TRBJ1-6|TRBD1|TRBV6-5
CASSYSGQGNNSPLHF
TGTGCCAGCAGTTACTCGGGACAGGGGAATAATTCACCCCTCCACTTT
>NA|TRBJ2-3|TRBD2|TRBV7-8
CASSHLNGGATDTQYF
TGTGCCAGCAGCCATCTAAACGGGGGGGCGACAGATACGCAGTATTTT
>NA|TRBJ1-5|TRBD1|TRBV4-1
CASSQGEGTGRVPQHF
TGCGCCAGCAGCCAAGGAGAGGGGACAGGGAGGGTCCCCCAGCATTTT
>NA|TRBJ2-3|TRBD2|TRBV29-1
CSVTRLAGGTDTQYF
TGCAGCGTTACCCGACTAGCGGGGGGGACAGATACGCAGTATTTT
>NA|TRBJ1-2|NA|TRBV15
CATSRAKDSYGYTF
TGTGCCACCAGCAGAGCGAAAGACAGCTATGGCTACACCTTC
>once|TRBJ2-3|TRBD2|TRBV4-1
CASSQGRGAIWDTQYF
TGCGCCAGCAGCCAAGGGCGGGGGGCCATTTGGGATACGCAGTATTTT
>NA|TRBJ2-7|TRBD1|TRBV7-3
CASSFTGTVYYEQYF
TGTGCCAGCAGCTTCACCGGGACAGTTTACTACGAGCAGTACTTC
>NA|TRBJ2-5|NA|TRBV28
CASSRSSPQETQYF
TGTGCCAGCAGTCGTTCAAGCCCCCAAGAGACCCAGTACTTC
>NA|TRBJ2-7|NA|TRBV29-1
CSALAGVSSYEQYF
TGCAGCGCACTCGCAGGGGTGTCCTCCTACGAGCAGTACTTC
>NA|TRBJ1-2|NA|TRBV14
CASSQVQGHDYGYTF
TGTGCCAGCAGCCAAGTCCAGGGGCACGACTATGGCTACACCTTC
>NA|TRBJ2-1|TRBD2|TRBV6-4
CASSDSPSGGIEQFF
TGTGCCAGCAGTGACTCTCCTAGCGGGGGGATTGAGCAGTTCTTC
>once|TRBJ2-3|NA|TRBV2
CASYSTDTQYF
TGTGCCAGCTATTCCACAGATACGCAGTATTTT
>NA|TRBJ2-7|TRBD2|TRBV4-3
CASSPPLLAGVHEQYF
TGCGCCAGCAGCCCCCCCCTGCTAGCGGGCGTCCACGAGCAGTACTTC
>NA|TRBJ2-1|TRBD2|TRBV28
CASREGGYDNEQFF
TGTGCCAGCCGGGAGGGGGGGTATGACAATGAGCAGTTCTTC
>NA|TRBJ1-1|TRBD1|TRBV5-1
CASSLGTGGNTEAFF
TGCGCCAGCAGCCTGGGGACAGGGGGGAACACTGAAGCTTTCTTT
>NA|TRBJ1-5|TRBD1|TRBV7-8
CASSKDRGDGQPQHF
TGTGCCAGCAGCAAGGACAGGGGTGACGGTCAGCCCCAGCATTTT
>NA|TRBJ1-6|NA|TRBV27
CASSTRQLSSYNSPLHF
TGTGCCAGCAGTACTCGACAGTTGAGCTCCTATAATTCACCCCTCCACTTT
>once|TRBJ2-3|NA|TRBV9
CASSALRGSNTDTQYF
TGTGCCAGCAGCGCCCTCAGGGGTTCGAACACAGATACGCAGTATTTT
>NA|TRBJ2-5|TRBD2|TRBV5-4
CASSPQTSLAGEQETQYF
TGTGCCAGCAGCCCCCAGACCTCACTAGCGGGGGAGCAAGAGACCCAGTACTTC
>NA|TRBJ2-1|TRBD2|TRBV10-2
CATLLGAGGHNEQFF
TGCGCCACCCTGTTAGGAGCGGGGGGTCACAATGAGCAGTTCTTC
>NA|TRBJ1-6|NA|TRBV28
CASTPPRGASTPLHF
TGTGCCAGCACTCCACCCCGCGGTGCGAGCACACCCCTCCACTTT
>NA|TRBJ2-1|TRBD1|TRBV9
CAIGRQGKDNEQFF
TGTGCCATCGGAAGACAGGGGAAAGACAATGAGCAGTTCTTC
>NA|TRBJ2-3|TRBD2|TRBV10-2
CASSPGLAGGTDTQYF
TGCGCCAGCAGTCCGGGACTAGCGGGGGGCACAGATACGCAGTATTTT
>NA|TRBJ2-7|NA|TRBV5-1
CASSWADDRPYEQYF
TGCGCCAGCAGCTGGGCGGACGACAGACCCTACGAGCAGTACTTC
>NA|TRBJ2-2|TRBD2|TRBV2
CASSRTSGGQTGELFF
TGTGCCAGCAGTCGCACTAGCGGGGGGCAGACCGGGGAGCTGTTTTTT
>NA|TRBJ1-1|NA|TRBV5-4
CASSFENLGNTEAFF
TGTGCCAGCAGTTTTGAAAATTTGGGCAACACTGAAGCTTTCTTT
>NA|TRBJ2-7|TRBD2|TRBV15
CATSRDGEAGVYEQYF
TGTGCCACCAGCAGAGATGGAGAAGCGGGGGTCTACGAGCAGTACTTC
>NA|TRBJ1-3|TRBD1|TRBV5-1
CASSLGWTGSGNTIYF
TGCGCCAGCAGCTTGGGGTGGACAGGTTCTGGAAACACCATATATTTT
>NA|TRBJ2-3|TRBD2|TRBV27
CASTSSGGAIDTQYF
TGTGCCAGCACTTCTAGCGGGGGGGCCATAGATACGCAGTATTTT
>NA|TRBJ2-5|NA|TRBV27
CASSVWVSGAETQYF
TGTGCCAGCAGTGTGTGGGTGTCGGGTGCTGAGACCCAGTACTTC
>once|TRBJ1-4|NA|TRBV5-8
CASSLGRLREKLFF
TGTGCCAGCAGCTTGGGCCGACTGAGAGAAAAACTGTTTTTT
>NA|TRBJ2-5|TRBD2|TRBV7-6
CASSFRLAGFQETQYF
TGTGCCAGCAGCTTTAGACTAGCGGGCTTCCAAGAGACCCAGTACTTC
>NA|TRBJ2-5|NA|TRBV11-2
CASSFNQETQYF
TGTGCCAGCAGCTTTAACCAAGAGACCCAGTACTTC
>NA|TRBJ2-7|NA|TRBV29-1
CSVETGGGGYEQYF
TGCAGCGTTGAAACGGGGGGAGGGGGATACGAGCAGTACTTC
>NA|TRBJ1-2|TRBD1|TRBV5-8
CASSIPRDSGGYGYTF
TGTGCCAGCAGCATACCTAGGGACAGCGGGGGGTATGGCTACACCTTC
>NA|TRBJ2-1|TRBD1|TRBV18
CASSPTGSYNEQFF
TGTGCCAGCTCACCGACAGGGTCCTACAATGAGCAGTTCTTC
>NA|TRBJ1-5|NA|TRBV2
CASSVRGQGSNQPQHF
TGTGCCAGCAGTGTGCGTGGGCAGGGGAGCAATCAGCCCCAGCATTTT
>NA|TRBJ2-3|TRBD2|TRBV28
CASSLFGLAESTDTQYF
TGTGCCAGCAGTTTATTCGGACTAGCGGAAAGCACAGATACGCAGTATTTT
>few|TRBJ1-2|NA|TRBV28
CASNTRTGNYGYTF
TGTGCCAGCAACACTCGGACGGGAAACTATGGCTACACCTTC
>NA|TRBJ2-1|TRBD2|TRBV10-3
CAISGGLGGGYNEQFF
TGTGCCATCAGTGGGGGTCTGGGCGGGGGCTACAATGAGCAGTTCTTC
>NA|TRBJ2-2|TRBD1|TRBV28
CASQGAHANTGELFF
TGTGCCAGCCAGGGGGCGCATGCCAACACCGGGGAGCTGTTTTTT
>NA|TRBJ2-2|NA|TRBV4-2
CASSQEEVGAGELFF
TGTGCCAGCAGCCAAGAAGAGGTAGGGGCCGGGGAGCTGTTTTTT
>once|TRBJ1-1|NA|TRBV28
CASSLGQENTEAFF
TGTGCCAGCAGTTTAGGTCAGGAGAACACTGAAGCTTTCTTT
>NA|TRBJ1-6|TRBD1|TRBV28
CASGTTGGVSPLHF
TGTGCCAGCGGAACTACAGGGGGCGTTTCACCCCTCCACTTT
>NA|TRBJ1-2|TRBD1|TRBV27
CASSSSSGTAYGYTF
TGTGCCAGCAGTTCGTCATCCGGGACAGCCTATGGCTACACCTTC
>NA|TRBJ2-7|NA|TRBV15
CATSRELAPGPYEQYF
TGTGCCACCAGCAGAGAGCTGGCCCCGGGTCCCTACGAGCAGTACTTC
>NA|TRBJ2-1|TRBD1|TRBV5-1
CASSLERTGGNEQFF
TGCGCCAGCAGCTTGGAAAGGACAGGGGGCAATGAGCAGTTCTTC
>NA|TRBJ1-5|NA|TRBV6-1
CASSVNHYSNQPQHF
TGTGCCAGCAGTGTTAACCACTATAGCAATCAGCCCCAGCATTTT
>NA|TRBJ1-1|NA|TRBV28
CASRTTSGERRTEAFF
TGTGCCAGCAGGACCACCTCCGGGGAACGACGGACTGAAGCTTTCTTT
>few|TRBJ1-1|TRBD1|TRBV5-5
CASDRAGMNTEAFF
TGTGCCAGTGACAGGGCCGGAATGAACACTGAAGCTTTCTTT